The rows below give T cell receptor beta chains drawn from one sample of a study of CD8 T cells in Susac syndrome. Using its own MiXCR run on the immunoSEQ multiplex PCR reads, TCRdb lists one record per CDR3 protein. The profile shows about 280,000 distinct CDR3 sequences, about 88% of them singletons. What was sequenced was CD8+ T cells from PBMCs. The receptors were gathered from a human donor with multiple sclerosis. CDR3s include the opening cysteine and the closing phenylalanine or tryptophan. Each record gives: J gene, V gene, clone size, CDR3 length, D gene, CDR3 protein, CDR3 DNA. D genes are given only for firm matches. Size tells how often a clone was seen (once, few, many) or the class of an expanded clone, and some rows leave it out.

J: TRBJ1-2; V: TRBV13; size: .; length: 14; D: .; CDR3: CASSLERSNYGYTF; DNA: TGTGCCAGCAGCCTAGAGCGCAGTAACTATGGCTACACCTTC
J: TRBJ2-1; V: TRBV12-3/TRBV12-4; size: .; length: 19; D: TRBD2; CDR3: CASSSPRSSGSTSYNEQFF; DNA: TGTGCCAGCAGTTCCCCGAGATCTAGCGGGAGTACATCCTACAATGAGCAGTTCTTC
J: TRBJ2-7; V: TRBV27; size: .; length: 14; D: .; CDR3: CASSYTGGSYEQYF; DNA: TGTGCCAGCAGTTATACTGGGGGTTCCTACGAGCAGTACTTC
J: TRBJ2-7; V: TRBV9; size: .; length: 15; D: TRBD2; CDR3: CASSRSGRASGEQYF; DNA: TGTGCCAGCAGCCGCAGCGGGAGGGCCTCCGGCGAGCAGTACTTC
J: TRBJ2-5; V: TRBV28; size: once; length: 15; D: .; CDR3: CASAKQGFPVETQYF; DNA: TGTGCCAGCGCCAAGCAGGGGTTTCCCGTAGAGACCCAGTACTTC
J: TRBJ1-5; V: TRBV28; size: once; length: 17; D: .; CDR3: CASSLCCGGTSNQPQHF; DNA: TGTGCCAGCAGTTTATGCTGCGGAGGGACTAGCAATCAGCCCCAGCATTTT
J: TRBJ1-4; V: TRBV6-5; size: .; length: 19; D: TRBD1; CDR3: CASSSRQGGYGATNEKLFF; DNA: TGTGCCAGCAGTTCCCGACAGGGAGGGTATGGAGCAACTAATGAAAAACTGTTTTTT
J: TRBJ2-1; V: TRBV7-9; size: .; length: 17; D: TRBD2; CDR3: CASSWGNSGRRVNEQFF; DNA: TGTGCCAGCAGCTGGGGGAATAGCGGGAGGAGAGTCAATGAGCAGTTCTTC
J: TRBJ1-1; V: TRBV6-5; size: .; length: 14; D: TRBD1; CDR3: CASRGQGADTEAFF; DNA: TGTGCCAGCAGAGGACAGGGGGCGGACACTGAAGCTTTCTTT
J: TRBJ2-7; V: TRBV3-1; size: few; length: 15; D: .; CDR3: CASSQEGRTTYEQYF; DNA: TGTGCCAGCAGCCAAGAAGGGAGGACTACTTACGAGCAGTACTTC
J: TRBJ2-1; V: TRBV9; size: .; length: 13; D: .; CDR3: CASSAIGPNEQFF; DNA: TGTGCCAGCAGCGCGATCGGACCCAATGAGCAGTTCTTC
J: TRBJ2-1; V: TRBV7-6; size: few; length: 15; D: .; CDR3: CASSVRPDVNNEQFF; DNA: TGTGCCAGCAGCGTAAGGCCGGACGTAAACAATGAGCAGTTCTTC
J: TRBJ2-1; V: TRBV7-3; size: .; length: 15; D: TRBD2; CDR3: CASSPLGAGGSEQFF; DNA: TGTGCCAGCAGCCCCCTAGGAGCGGGAGGGTCGGAGCAGTTCTTC
J: TRBJ1-2; V: TRBV6-1; size: .; length: 14; D: .; CDR3: CASSARGTYYGYTF; DNA: TGTGCCAGCAGCGCCCGGGGGACATACTATGGCTACACCTTC
J: TRBJ1-2; V: TRBV28; size: .; length: 14; D: .; CDR3: CASSPGRWNYGYTF; DNA: TGTGCCAGCAGCCCCGGGCGATGGAACTATGGCTACACCTTC
J: TRBJ2-6; V: TRBV15; size: once; length: 17; D: .; CDR3: CATSSTLPDLGANVLTF; DNA: TGTGCCACCTCTTCGACCCTCCCGGACCTGGGGGCCAACGTCCTGACTTTC
J: TRBJ2-1; V: TRBV27; size: .; length: 14; D: .; CDR3: CASSSGVSYNEQFF; DNA: TGTGCCAGCAGTTCGGGGGTGTCCTACAATGAGCAGTTCTTC
J: TRBJ1-5; V: TRBV12-3/TRBV12-4; size: few; length: 13; D: .; CDR3: CASSFGVNQPQHF; DNA: TGTGCCAGCAGTTTTGGGGTCAATCAGCCCCAGCATTTT
J: TRBJ1-5; V: TRBV12-3/TRBV12-4; size: .; length: 13; D: .; CDR3: CASSPPGAQPQHF; DNA: TGTGCCAGCAGTCCTCCAGGGGCTCAGCCCCAGCATTTT
J: TRBJ1-1; V: TRBV13; size: .; length: 15; D: .; CDR3: CASSLEGRSGTEAFF; DNA: TGTGCCAGCAGCTTAGAGGGCAGATCGGGCACTGAAGCTTTCTTT
J: TRBJ2-1; V: TRBV6-1; size: few; length: 9; D: .; CDR3: CASLGEQFF; DNA: TGTGCCAGCCTGGGGGAGCAGTTCTTC
J: TRBJ2-2; V: TRBV5-6; size: once; length: 16; D: TRBD2; CDR3: CASSLSLAGAIGELFF; DNA: TGTGCCAGCAGCTTGTCACTAGCGGGAGCCATCGGGGAGCTGTTTTTT
J: TRBJ2-5; V: TRBV27; size: .; length: 15; D: .; CDR3: CASSKPRSGLGAQYF; DNA: TGTGCCAGCAGCAAGCCACGCTCAGGGTTAGGGGCCCAGTACTTC
J: TRBJ2-7; V: TRBV19; size: .; length: 17; D: TRBD1; CDR3: CASSILPGTVIPYEQYF; DNA: TGTGCCAGTAGTATCCTCCCCGGGACAGTAATCCCCTACGAGCAGTACTTC
J: TRBJ2-1; V: TRBV27; size: .; length: 13; D: TRBD2; CDR3: CASSGLAGVRQFF; DNA: TGTGCCAGCAGCGGACTAGCGGGAGTGCGACAGTTCTTC
J: TRBJ2-4; V: TRBV13; size: .; length: 14; D: TRBD2; CDR3: CASSAQGLKNIQYF; DNA: TGTGCCAGCAGCGCGCAGGGACTAAAAAACATTCAGTACTTC
J: TRBJ2-7; V: TRBV2; size: .; length: 14; D: TRBD2; CDR3: CASTPRGGPYEQYF; DNA: TGTGCCAGCACTCCTCGCGGGGGGCCCTACGAGCAGTACTTC
J: TRBJ2-1; V: TRBV11-2; size: .; length: 18; D: .; CDR3: CASSLEGQRYRVTNEQFF; DNA: TGTGCCAGCAGCTTAGAAGGGCAGCGGTACCGGGTAACGAATGAGCAGTTCTTC
J: TRBJ2-1; V: TRBV4-1; size: .; length: 14; D: .; CDR3: CASSQERSSNEQFF; DNA: TGCGCCAGCAGCCAAGAAAGGTCGAGCAATGAGCAGTTCTTC
J: TRBJ2-2; V: TRBV20-1; size: .; length: 14; D: .; CDR3: CSARGPANTGELFF; DNA: TGCAGTGCTAGAGGACCCGCGAACACCGGGGAGCTGTTTTTT
J: TRBJ2-7; V: TRBV5-1; size: .; length: 15; D: .; CDR3: CASSLAPTFSYEQYF; DNA: TGCGCCAGCAGCTTGGCCCCGACCTTCTCCTACGAGCAGTACTTC
J: TRBJ1-2; V: TRBV10-1; size: .; length: 18; D: .; CDR3: CASSDGRDPVVEGGRYTF; DNA: TGCGCCAGCAGTGATGGCCGAGATCCGGTAGTAGAGGGCGGACGCTACACCTTC
J: TRBJ1-1; V: TRBV30; size: .; length: 12; D: .; CDR3: CAWSPRQPEAFF; DNA: TGTGCCTGGAGCCCTAGACAGCCTGAAGCTTTCTTT
J: TRBJ2-7; V: TRBV7-6; size: .; length: 15; D: TRBD2; CDR3: CASSLEREANYEQYF; DNA: TGTGCCAGCAGCTTAGAGCGGGAGGCCAACTACGAGCAGTACTTC
J: TRBJ2-5; V: TRBV20-1; size: .; length: 17; D: TRBD2; CDR3: CSAAGDASSVFQETQYF; DNA: TGCAGTGCGGCGGGAGATGCGAGTAGCGTTTTCCAAGAGACCCAGTACTTC
J: TRBJ2-1; V: TRBV15; size: .; length: 16; D: .; CDR3: CATSRGLGGKSGEQFF; DNA: TGTGCCACCAGCAGAGGGCTCGGCGGGAAATCTGGTGAGCAGTTCTTC
J: TRBJ1-1; V: TRBV4-1; size: once; length: 13; D: .; CDR3: CASSQGRDTEAFF; DNA: TGCGCCAGCAGCCAAGGCAGGGACACTGAAGCTTTCTTT
J: TRBJ2-7; V: TRBV14; size: .; length: 16; D: TRBD1; CDR3: CASSPLGQGVSYEQYF; DNA: TGTGCCAGCAGCCCCTTAGGACAGGGGGTCTCCTACGAGCAGTACTTC
J: TRBJ2-1; V: TRBV7-8; size: .; length: 14; D: .; CDR3: CASSFPGSENEQFF; DNA: TGTGCCAGCAGCTTCCCCGGGAGTGAAAATGAGCAGTTCTTC
J: TRBJ1-1; V: TRBV6-5; size: .; length: 15; D: .; CDR3: CASSYERTLNTEAFF; DNA: TGTGCCAGCAGTTACGAGCGAACTCTAAACACTGAAGCTTTCTTT
J: TRBJ2-7; V: TRBV30; size: few; length: 12; D: .; CDR3: CASRGASYEQYF; DNA: TGTGCCTCCCGTGGGGCGTCCTACGAGCAGTACTTC